A selection of T cell receptor beta chains follows, all from one sample in a study of response to subunit inactivated influenza vaccine. Via MiXCR, TCRdb re-called the RT-PCR reads, giving one row per CDR3 protein. The sample consists of about 700,000 distinct CDR3 sequences, over 11% of them appearing once. The sample in question was PBMCs from blood, obtained 14 days before vaccination. Every receptor here comes from a man over 45 who received an inactivated influenza vaccine. Each CDR3 is given with its conserved first and last residue. D genes are given only for firm matches. Clone size is shown for a subset of rows, as once, few, many or a class of expanded clone.

d_call j_call v_call clone_size cdr3_aa cdr3_nt
- TRBJ2-7 TRBV7-9 many CASSLLLVGEQYF TGTGCCAGCAGCTTATTATTAGTTGGGGAGCAGTACTTC
- TRBJ1-5 TRBV3-1 many CASSQDLGAGQPQHF TGTGCCAGCAGCCAAGATTTGGGGGCCGGTCAGCCCCAGCATTTT
- TRBJ2-3 TRBV15 many CATSRRWAWRGGESTQYF TGTGCCACCAGCAGGAGGTGGGCGTGGAGGGGTGGTGAGAGTACGCAGTATTTT
- TRBJ2-2 TRBV4-3 - CASSQAFTGTGELFF TGCGCCAGCAGCCAAGCGTTCACAGGTACCGGGGAGCTGTTTTTT
TRBD2 TRBJ2-7 TRBV7-8 - CASSLGGGHSYEQYF TGTGCCAGCAGCTTAGGCGGGGGGCACTCCTACGAGCAGTACTTC
- TRBJ2-3 TRBV2 few CASSENRLAPTDTQYF TGTGCCAGCAGTGAAAATCGGCTAGCTCCCACAGATACGCAGTATTTT
- TRBJ2-7 TRBV15 few CATSREKLAAYEQYF TGTGCCACCAGCAGAGAGAAACTAGCAGCCTACGAGCAGTACTTC
- TRBJ2-3 TRBV6-5 few CASSYFAGPTDTQYF TGTGCCAGCAGTTACTTTGCAGGGCCAACAGATACGCAGTATTTT
TRBD2 TRBJ2-3 TRBV5-1 - CASSTSGRNTDTQYF TGCGCCAGCAGTACTAGCGGGAGGAACACAGATACGCAGTATTTT
TRBD2 TRBJ2-1 TRBV10-2 - CASRSSGGSSYNEQFF TGCGCCAGCAGGAGTAGCGGGGGGAGTTCCTACAATGAGCAGTTCTTC
- TRBJ1-4 TRBV3-1 - CASRRAGANEKLFF TGTGCCAGCAGAAGGGCGGGAGCTAATGAAAAACTGTTTTTT
TRBD2 TRBJ2-1 TRBV11-2 few CASSLVASGRAGEQFF TGTGCCAGCAGCTTAGTTGCTAGCGGGAGGGCCGGTGAGCAGTTCTTC
TRBD1 TRBJ2-3 TRBV10-3 - CAISFQGADTQYF TGTGCCATTAGTTTTCAGGGGGCAGATACGCAGTATTTT
- TRBJ2-1 TRBV11-3 many CASSLGGRGANEQFF TGTGCCAGCAGCTTAGGGGGGAGAGGGGCCAATGAGCAGTTCTTC
TRBD2 TRBJ2-5 TRBV10-3 few CAISEYRTSRETQYF TGTGCCATCAGTGAGTACAGGACTAGCAGGGAGACCCAGTACTTC
TRBD1 TRBJ2-3 TRBV27 few CASSSRTGERSTDTQYF TGTGCCAGCAGTTCGAGGACAGGGGAGAGGAGCACAGATACGCAGTATTTT
TRBD1 TRBJ2-2 TRBV7-1 - CAISSARQGGEHRELFF TGTGCCATCAGCTCCGCCAGACAGGGGGGTGAACACCGGGAGCTGTTTTTT
- TRBJ1-4 TRBV4-3 many CASSQDGTANEKLFF TGCGCCAGCAGCCAAGATGGGACGGCGAATGAAAAACTGTTTTTT
- TRBJ1-4 TRBV6-2/TRBV6-3 - CASRNAGQFPKLFF TGTGCCAGCAGAAACGCCGGACAGTTTCCTAAACTGTTTTTT
- TRBJ2-2 TRBV6-2/TRBV6-3 few CASSGQANTGELFF TGTGCCAGCAGCGGACAAGCGAACACCGGGGAGCTGTTTTTT
TRBD2 TRBJ2-3 TRBV29-1 few CSVDASGLVDTQYF TGCAGCGTTGACGCTAGCGGGCTCGTGGATACGCAGTATTTT
TRBD2 TRBJ2-5 TRBV4-2 few CASSQDYAGDETQYF TGTGCCAGCAGCCAAGATTACGCGGGAGACGAGACCCAGTACTTC
TRBD1 TRBJ2-2 TRBV7-8 - CAGGQKNTGELFF TGTGCCGGGGGACAGAAGAACACCGGGGAGCTGTTTTTT
TRBD1 TRBJ1-1 TRBV20-1 - CSARAGGADTEAFF TGCAGTGCTAGGGCAGGGGGCGCCGACACTGAAGCTTTCTTT
TRBD1 TRBJ2-7 TRBV2 few CASSGTGLGEQYF TGTGCCAGCAGCGGGACAGGGTTAGGCGAGCAGTACTTC
TRBD1 TRBJ2-5 TRBV7-9 few CASSLIQGGETQYF TGTGCCAGCAGCTTAATACAGGGGGGAGAGACCCAGTACTTC
- TRBJ2-5 TRBV20-1 - CSARTPGPRWIRETQYF TGCAGTGCTAGAACTCCTGGCCCGAGGTGGATAAGGGAGACCCAGTACTTC
- TRBJ2-1 TRBV7-9 - CASSLESVSGEQFF TGTGCCAGCAGCTTAGAGTCAGTCTCGGGTGAGCAGTTCTTC
- TRBJ2-1 TRBV12-3/TRBV12-4 many CASSLGRVSYNEQFF TGTGCCAGCAGTTTGGGCAGGGTCTCCTACAATGAGCAGTTCTTC
- TRBJ2-7 TRBV3-1 few CASSQVIGIEVWQYF TGTGCCAGCAGCCAAGTCATAGGGATCGAGGTATGGCAGTACTTC
TRBD2 TRBJ2-2 TRBV12-3/TRBV12-4 - CACSYPTTLAGQNTGELFF TGTGCCTGCAGTTACCCAACTACCCTAGCGGGACAGAACACCGGGGAGCTGTTTTTT
TRBD1 TRBJ1-3 TRBV4-3 many CASADRANSGNTIYF TGCGCCAGCGCGGACAGGGCTAACTCTGGAAACACCATATATTTT
- TRBJ1-5 TRBV21-1 - CASSTTPTDPNQPQHF TGTGCCAGCAGCACCACCCCCACAGATCCCAATCAGCCCCAGCATTTT
TRBD2 TRBJ2-1 TRBV20-1 few CSAAPGLAEHNEQFF TGCAGTGCTGCTCCGGGACTAGCGGAACACAATGAGCAGTTCTTC
TRBD1 TRBJ2-5 TRBV6-5 few CASSHRDRASQETQYF TGTGCCAGCAGTCACCGGGACAGGGCTTCCCAAGAGACCCAGTACTTC
- TRBJ2-3 TRBV20-1 - CSALYTDTQYF TGCAGTGCACTTTACACAGATACGCAGTATTTT
TRBD1 TRBJ1-1 TRBV28 few CASSLPTGTGWTNTEAFF TGTGCCAGCAGTTTACCAACAGGGACAGGGTGGACGAACACTGAAGCTTTCTTT
- TRBJ2-3 TRBV29-1 - CSVDKRLMDTQYF TGCAGCGTTGATAAGCGGCTTATGGATACGCAGTATTTT
TRBD2 TRBJ2-3 TRBV2 - CASRSSTSGGSTVTQYF TGTGCCAGCAGGTCTTCTACTAGCGGAGGTAGCACAGTTACGCAGTATTTT
TRBD1 TRBJ2-3 TRBV12-3/TRBV12-4 few CASSPRGQRSTDTQYF TGTGCCAGCAGTCCCCGGGGACAGCGCAGCACAGATACGCAGTATTTT
TRBD1 TRBJ2-5 TRBV29-1 few CSAYRGQETQYF TGCAGCGCTTACAGGGGCCAAGAGACCCAGTACTTC
TRBD2 TRBJ2-2 TRBV11-3 few CASSLVGLAGTGELFF TGTGCCAGCAGCCTAGTGGGACTAGCGGGGACCGGGGAGCTGTTTTTT
- TRBJ1-5 TRBV10-3 few CAIKDGFSNQPQHF TGTGCCATCAAGGACGGGTTTAGCAATCAGCCCCAGCATTTT
- TRBJ2-3 TRBV29-1 few CSVDGGGTDTQYF TGCAGCGTTGATGGTGGGGGGACAGATACGCAGTATTTT
- TRBJ1-5 TRBV20-1 few CSAQTGEGAQHF TGCAGTGCTCAGACTGGGGAGGGGGCCCAGCATTTT
TRBD1 TRBJ2-7 TRBV6-2/TRBV6-3 - CASSKLRDRGLEQYF TGTGCCAGCAGTAAACTCCGGGACAGGGGGCTTGAGCAGTACTTC
- TRBJ1-5 TRBV19 few CAASAGVNQPQHF TGTGCCGCCTCCGCAGGGGTCAATCAGCCCCAGCATTTT
TRBD2 TRBJ2-3 TRBV29-1 few CSVDRLAGGTDTQYF TGCAGCGTTGATCGGCTAGCGGGAGGCACAGATACGCAGTATTTT
TRBD1 TRBJ1-2 TRBV9 - CASSPEGQANYGYTF TGTGCCAGCAGCCCCGAGGGACAGGCTAACTATGGCTACACCTTC
TRBD1 TRBJ2-1 TRBV4-1 once CASSQEPLQGQGARNEQFF TGCGCCAGCAGCCAAGAACCACTACAGGGGCAGGGGGCAAGGAATGAGCAGTTCTTC
- TRBJ1-4 TRBV5-1 - CASSFMGATNEKLFF TGCGCCAGCAGCTTCATGGGAGCAACTAATGAAAAACTGTTTTTT
TRBD1 TRBJ2-7 TRBV5-1 - CASSPTARGSIYEQYF TGCGCCAGCAGCCCCACCGCCAGGGGGAGCATCTACGAGCAGTACTTC
- TRBJ2-3 TRBV9 - CASSVSGGTDTQYF TGTGCCAGCAGCGTATCAGGGGGCACAGATACGCAGTATTTT
- TRBJ2-5 TRBV5-1 many CASRTRGGQNQETQYF TGCGCCAGCAGGACGCGGGGTGGACAGAATCAAGAGACCCAGTACTTC
- TRBJ2-7 TRBV10-2 few CASSKGHEQYF TGCGCCAGCAGTAAGGGTCACGAGCAGTACTTC
- TRBJ2-2 TRBV12-3/TRBV12-4 many CASSLGGPSGGELFF TGTGCCAGCAGTTTAGGCGGACCCTCCGGAGGGGAGCTGTTTTTT
- TRBJ1-5 TRBV7-2 - CASSLGAGSFQPQHF TGTGCCAGCAGCTTAGGGGCAGGGAGCTTTCAGCCCCAGCATTTT
- TRBJ2-7 TRBV6-5 - CASSYSAGSGEQYF TGTGCCAGCAGTTACTCCGCAGGGAGTGGCGAGCAGTACTTC
- TRBJ2-7 TRBV5-1 - CASSSYQDSREQYF TGCGCCAGCAGCTCATATCAGGATTCGAGGGAGCAGTACTTC
- TRBJ2-7 TRBV7-2 - CASSPTPVRLYEQYF TGTGCCAGCAGCCCCACCCCCGTTCGGCTCTACGAGCAGTACTTC